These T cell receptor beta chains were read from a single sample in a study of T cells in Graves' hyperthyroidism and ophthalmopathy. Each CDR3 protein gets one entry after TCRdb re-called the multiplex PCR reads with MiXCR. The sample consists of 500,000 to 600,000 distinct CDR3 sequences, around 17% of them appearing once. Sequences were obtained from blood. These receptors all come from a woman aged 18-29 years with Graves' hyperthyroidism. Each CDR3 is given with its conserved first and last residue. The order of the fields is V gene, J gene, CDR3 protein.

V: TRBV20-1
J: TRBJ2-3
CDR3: CSASRTSGFTDTQYF

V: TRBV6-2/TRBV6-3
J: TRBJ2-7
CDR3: CASSVARGEQYF

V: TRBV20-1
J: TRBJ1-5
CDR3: CSARDGSFGNQPQHF

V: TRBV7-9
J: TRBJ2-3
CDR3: CASNPGARTDTQYF

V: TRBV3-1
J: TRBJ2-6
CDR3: CASSKLGGEGANVLTF

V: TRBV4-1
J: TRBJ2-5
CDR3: CASSQPRDGLGETQYF

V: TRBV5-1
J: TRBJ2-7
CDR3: CASSPFTGGDEQYF

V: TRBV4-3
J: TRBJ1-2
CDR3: CASSQDVIKDRSSYGYTF

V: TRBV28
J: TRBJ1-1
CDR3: CASSLSAAANTEAFF

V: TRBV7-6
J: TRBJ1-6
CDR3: CASSKTGGFFNSPLHF

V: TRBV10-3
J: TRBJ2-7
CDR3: CAISGGIGYEQYF

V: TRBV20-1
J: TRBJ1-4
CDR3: CSAIPAGLNEKLFF

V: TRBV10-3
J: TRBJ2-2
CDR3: CAISDTSGRPSGRGELFF

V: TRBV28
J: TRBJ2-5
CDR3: CASSRAVEETQYF

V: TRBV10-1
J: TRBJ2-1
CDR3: CASSEGPHEQFF

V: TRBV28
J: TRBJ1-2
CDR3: CASSSGTANFGYTF

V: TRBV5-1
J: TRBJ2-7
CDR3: CASSYGGTSGGRQNF

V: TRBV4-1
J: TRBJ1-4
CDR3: CASSPTGISTNEKLFF

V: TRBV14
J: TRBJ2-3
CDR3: CASSQTPGTLPDTQYF

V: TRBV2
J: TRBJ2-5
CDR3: CASSPGLAGLQQETQYF

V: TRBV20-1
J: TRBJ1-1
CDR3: CSATQGDITEAFF

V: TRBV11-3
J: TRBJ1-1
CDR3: CASRGIKGSAFF

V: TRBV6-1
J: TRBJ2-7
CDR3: CASSHIGNPYEQYF

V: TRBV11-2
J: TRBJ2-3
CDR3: CASSAVGQGTDTQYF

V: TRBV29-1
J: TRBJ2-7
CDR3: CSVVVWSGHAYEQYF

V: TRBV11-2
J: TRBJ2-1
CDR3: CASSLNGRGYEQFF

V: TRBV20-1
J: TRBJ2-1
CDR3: CSAWGTSGGYNEQFF

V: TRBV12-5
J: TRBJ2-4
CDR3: CASGLVVTGDAKNIQYF

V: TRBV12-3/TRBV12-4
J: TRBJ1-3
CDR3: CASIHRASGNTIYF

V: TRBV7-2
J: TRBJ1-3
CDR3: CASSHKQGVSGNTIYF

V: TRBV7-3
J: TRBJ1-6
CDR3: CASSLNPNTSPLHF

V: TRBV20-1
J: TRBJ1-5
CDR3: CSASRVRNSNQPQHF

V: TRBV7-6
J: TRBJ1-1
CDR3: CASSDIQGVSTEAFF

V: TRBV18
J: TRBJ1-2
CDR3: CASSPLSVNYGYTF

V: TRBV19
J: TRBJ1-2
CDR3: CASSIRNRGRYYGYTF

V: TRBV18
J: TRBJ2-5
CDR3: CASSPRTGFSQETQYF

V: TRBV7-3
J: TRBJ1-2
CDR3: CASSPGWRTAGLDGYTF

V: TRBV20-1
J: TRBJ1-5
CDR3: CSARDGGRTLGGAQHF

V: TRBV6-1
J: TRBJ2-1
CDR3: CASRGGAERNEQFF

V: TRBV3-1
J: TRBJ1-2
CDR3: CASSQDLGTAALNYGYTF

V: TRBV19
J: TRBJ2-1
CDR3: CATADDRARSYNEQFF

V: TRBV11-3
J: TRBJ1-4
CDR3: CASSAGAWEKLFF

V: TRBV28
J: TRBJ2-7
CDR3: CASSPPGWAGGTYEQYF

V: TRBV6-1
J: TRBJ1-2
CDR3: CASSEMAGVGGGYTF

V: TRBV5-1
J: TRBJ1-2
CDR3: CASSFRQGAEYYGYTF

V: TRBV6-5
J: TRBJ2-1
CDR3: CASSHSAGQSSYNEQFF

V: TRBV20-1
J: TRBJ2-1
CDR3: CSARKEPYNEQFF

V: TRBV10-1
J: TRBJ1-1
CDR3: CASSVRNEMNTEAFF

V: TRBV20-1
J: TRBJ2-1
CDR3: CSARDYGGGDEQFF